This T cell receptor (beta chain) is drawn from a study of CD8+CD57+ T cells in acquired aplastic anemia (dated by TCRdb to about 2018). Background on the whole study: DNA extracted from sorted CD4+ and CD8+ cells had a mean of roughly 3 ug, with a range of about 0.18 to 27.4 ug. A CD8+CD57+ expansion meant a frequency higher than the mean frequency seen in healthy subjects. The paper as a whole reports these results and caveats: Between patients and healthy controls, no significant difference in CD8+ Simpson's diversity was found (P=0.060). Some 31 CD8+ CDR3 sequences were shared between patients and controls but appeared highly expressed in patients and within their immunodominant clones.

V loses 10 bases of germline sequence and J loses 2 bases, and the interval between the two ends is 18 bases. Measured from the cysteine to the phenylalanine, the CDR3 is 14 residues long. Just CDR3 DNA is preserved here, 42 bases in frame from base 1. Taken from the germline V gene, the CDR1 and CDR2 loops are ENHRY and SYGVKD. The patients picked for sequencing were ones in whom flow cytometry had shown an expansion of CD8+CD57+ cells. Every patient had severe acquired aplastic anemia, diagnosed using the International Study of Aplastic Anemia and Agranulocytosis and Camitta criteria. At the time blood was sampled, none of the patients had received any therapy. In this study, sorted CD4+ and CD8+ T cells from the blood of healthy subjects and of severe aplastic anemia patients had their TCR repertoires deep-sequenced. In the USA, patient enrollment took place under clinicaltrials.gov protocols 00001620, 01623167, 00001397, 00071045, 00081523 and 00961064. Ficoll-Paque density gradient centrifugation was used to isolate peripheral blood mononuclear cells. Before DNA extraction, CD4+ and CD8+ T cells were sorted by FACS or by magnetic beads.

Concerning this clonotype: There is no known antigen for this receptor. No much larger clonotype is one base removed from it; base qualities were not supplied.

Profiling of TCR beta VDJ combinations and CDR3 sequences used genomic DNA as the template. An Illumina HiSeq 2000 was used for TCR repertoire sequencing. As for the authors' bioinformatics: Repertoire assessment relied on Simpson's diversity index, CDR3 size and DJ length profiles, and TRBV/TRBJ rearrangement plots. The most abundant DNA sequence in the deep sequencing data was taken as the immunodominant clone. CDR3 amino acid sequences were screened for sharing across subjects and were compared with published repertoires and the VDJdb database. TCRdb itself trimmed the public reads at Q25 with fastp, ran MiXCR and retained productive beta chains. Every distinct CDR3 protein forms one entry, paired with its most common genes and DNA. These V and J calls rely on TCRdb rather than the paper's analysis. The table for this sample lists some 150,000 distinct CDR3 sequences; 70% to 80% of them were counted only once. The leading ten clones occupy around 45% of the sample.

Sequences were obtained from sorted CD4+, CD8+, or CD8+CD57+ T cells (not recorded which) from PBMCs. The chain joins TRBV10-3 to TRBJ2-7; the D gene could be TRBD1 or TRBD2, each one agreeing over 7 bases. This TCR came from a human donor with aplastic anemia. The CDR3 protein sequence reads: CATSGTGEAYEQYF. The base sequence is TGTGCCACTAGCGGAACAGGGGAGGCCTACGAGCAGTACTTC.